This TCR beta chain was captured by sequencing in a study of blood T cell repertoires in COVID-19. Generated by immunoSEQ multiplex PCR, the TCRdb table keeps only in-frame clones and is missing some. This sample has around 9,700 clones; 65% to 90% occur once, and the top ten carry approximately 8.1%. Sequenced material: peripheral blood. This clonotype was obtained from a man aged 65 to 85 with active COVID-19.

CDR3 DNA: TGCGCCAGTAGGGGACAGGGGAACACCGGGGAGCTGTTTTTT. It is translated as CASRGQGNTGELFF. The chain employs TRBV5-1 and TRBJ2-2; TRBD1 matches at 9 bases. V lost 8 bases to trimming and J lost 1 base; unmatched junction nucleotides: 3. Germline CDR1 reads SGHRS; CDR2 reads YFSETQ. The CDR3 contains 14 residues.